Sequencing of this T cell receptor beta chain was carried out in a study of cytotoxic CD8 clonotypes in ibrutinib-treated CLL. Data came from immunoSEQ multiplex PCR; TCRdb stores just in-frame clones and leaves some out. The sample carries some 350,000 clones, over 55% recorded once. V lost 5 bases and J lost 4, with 11 bases in between. Germline CDR1 and CDR2: MDHEN and SYDVKM. The CDR3 totals 13 residues. Specimen: PBMCs, collected after 36 months of ibrutinib treatment. This chain links TRBV28 with TRBJ1-2, with a possible D match to TRBD1 (6 bases). The sequence derives from a human donor with chronic lymphocytic leukemia. In nucleotides, the CDR3 is TGTGCCAGCAGTGAACAGGGAAGCTATGGCTACACCTTC. It translates to CASSEQGSYGYTF.